This record covers a single TCR beta chain. CDR1 is DFQATT and CDR2 is SNEGSKA in the germline V gene (reference sequence). The ends were cut back, 4 bases at V and 4 bases at J, with 15 bases in the middle. The CDR3 totals 14 residues. Using a J-beta primer mix together with a sample-barcoded 5' primer, a second PCR was run for roughly 7 to 12 cycles. MiXCR, applied by TCRdb to the 5' RACE reads, yields one record per CDR3 protein. The sample consists of around 280,000 distinct CDR3 sequences, around 27% of them appearing once. This entry is derived from a study of blood T cells in healthy people across ages.

The source material was blood. The sequence was obtained from a woman aged 70-85 years in good health. The chain uses TRBV20-1 and TRBJ2-3, with a tentative D call TRBD2 (6 bases). The chain's CDR3 is CSANRRVVADTQYF. The CDR3 region has the DNA TGCAGTGCTAATCGGAGGGTCGTGGCAGATACGCAGTATTTT.